This TCR beta chain was retrieved from a study of yellow fever vaccine responses in identical twins. Losses at the gene ends were 7 bases for V and 2 bases for J; bases not matched to a gene: 8. The CDR3 sequence is 14 residues long. CDR1 LGHDT and CDR2 YNNKEL come from the germline V gene (reference sequence). TCRdb reprocessed the RT-PCR reads via MiXCR and lists one record per CDR3 protein. Counted here are some 15,000 distinct CDR3 sequences, around 85% occurring once; the ten biggest clones make up over 0.6%. This clonotype showed up just once. Its matching antigen is unknown. Study-wide findings and caveats: Reportedly, the T cell response mounted by twins to vaccine seemed partly convergent, partly personalized.

The clonotype comes from a woman aged 18-29 years who received the yellow fever vaccine. The chain joins TRBV3-1 to TRBJ2-7; 7 bases are shared with TRBD2. Here the sequenced sample was T cells from blood (PBMCs), unsorted or a sorted subset (not recorded which), taken before or after yellow fever vaccination (not recorded which). CDR3 loop: CASNNKGLAYEQYF. CDR3 coding DNA: TGTGCCAGCAACAATAAAGGACTAGCCTACGAGCAGTACTTC.